Each of the 26 T cell receptor beta chains below was sequenced from the same sample in a study of blood T cell repertoires in COVID-19. Measured with immunoSEQ multiplex PCR; TCRdb has only the in-frame clones, and not every one. The sample consists of 71,000 or so clones, around 85% of them appearing once. Sample: peripheral blood. These receptor sequences come from a man between 65 and 80 years old with acute or convalescent COVID-19.

In this sample, this clone turned up a few times. The chain combines TRBV18 with TRBJ2-7; D not resolved. V lost 4 bases and J lost 6, with 13 bases in between. The length of the CDR3 is 13 residues. Looked up from germline, CDR1 is KGHSH and CDR2 is LQKENI. CDR3 sequence reads: CASSRGSSPEQYF. CDR3 coding DNA: TGTGCCAGCTCACGTGGTAGCAGTCCCGAGCAGTACTTC.

The V call is TRBV5-5, the J call TRBJ1-2, with 9 bases fitting TRBD1. Looked up from germline, CDR1 is SGHKS and CDR2 is YYEKEE (reference sequence). J was trimmed by 4 bases and V by 4 bases; bases with no gene match: 5. This CDR3 region has 14 residues. CDR3 coding DNA: TGTGCCAGCAGCCCCGGACAGGGGATCTATGGCTACACCTTC. This translates into CASSPGQGIYGYTF.

The chain couples TRBV7-2 to TRBJ2-7; 15 bases are a match to TRBD2. This CDR3 contains 19 residues. V lost 2 bases, J lost 0 bases, and 8 bases stayed unmatched. CDR1 is SGHTA and CDR2 is FQGNSA in the germline V gene. CDR3 in amino acids: CASSLRGGLAGGLSYEQYF. Written as DNA, the CDR3 is TGTGCCAGCAGCTTAAGGGGGGGACTAGCGGGAGGTCTCTCCTACGAGCAGTACTTC.

This clone was observed a handful of times. The V and J genes are TRBV2 and TRBJ1-5; 7 bases are shared with TRBD1. After removal of 6 bases from V and 5 bases from J, the junction contained 4 bases not matched to a gene. The CDR3 has 13 amino acids. The germline gives CDR1 SNHLY, CDR2 FYNNEI. The CDR3, as DNA: TGTGCCAGCAGGACAGGGTGGGATCAGCCCCAGCATTTT. Translating gives CASRTGWDQPQHF.

The chain carries TRBV5-4 and TRBJ1-2, with 9 nucleotides matching TRBD1. This CDR3 is 16 amino acids long. Trimming cost V 3 bases and J 2 bases; bases outside gene matches: 8. Per the germline V gene, CDR1 is SGHNT and CDR2 is YYREEE (reference sequence). DNA of the CDR3: TGTGCCAGCAGCTCACTCTACAGGGGGCAAAACTATGGCTACACCTTC. It encodes CASSSLYRGQNYGYTF.

This chain links TRBV5-1 with TRBJ1-5; 7 bases match TRBD1. J was trimmed by 0 bases and V by 5 bases; bases with no gene match: 5. The germline V gene has CDR1 SGHRS and CDR2 YFSETQ. The CDR3 covers 15 residues. Written as DNA, the CDR3 is TGCGCCAGCAGTTCCGGGACAGATAGCAATCAGCCCCAGCATTTT. Translated: CASSSGTDSNQPQHF.

This sequence joins TRBV2 and TRBJ2-7; D ambiguous. This CDR3 is built from 14 residues. Germline values: CDR1 SNHLY, CDR2 FYNNEI. The ends were cut back, 6 bases at V and 3 bases at J, with 15 bases in the middle. CDR3 region: CASSARKVGYEQYF. In DNA form, the CDR3 reads TGTGCCAGCAGCGCTAGGAAGGTTGGCTACGAGCAGTACTTC.

V is TRBV6-5 and J is TRBJ2-7; the D gene is possibly TRBD2 (6 bases). Germline loops: CDR1 MNHEY, CDR2 SVGAGI. This CDR3 region has 14 residues. V was shortened by 5 bases and J by 4 bases, with 15 bases between the two germline ends. Here the CDR3 DNA reads TGTGCCAGCAGTATCCGGCAGGGACTTTACGAGCAGTACTTC. It yields the protein CASSIRQGLYEQYF.

The chain combines TRBV19 with TRBJ1-2; 7 bases line up with TRBD1. Unmatched junction bases numbered 8, after V lost 7 bases and J lost 0 bases. The CDR3 extends over 15 amino acids. Germline loops: CDR1 LNHDA, CDR2 SQIVND (reference sequence). In DNA form, the CDR3 reads TGTGCCAGTACCCCCCGAACAGGGGCTAACTATGGCTACACCTTC. Residues: CASTPRTGANYGYTF.

The DNA of the CDR3 is TGTGCCAGCAGCTTAAGCGGGATATCCTACAATGAGCAGTTCTTC. Translated, it gives CASSLSGISYNEQFF. The rearrangement joins TRBV13 to TRBJ2-1, with 7 nucleotides matching TRBD2. Germline CDR1 reads PRHDT; CDR2 reads FYEKMQ (reference sequence). The V and J ends lost 2 bases and 1 base, in that order; junction bases with no gene match: 2. CDR3 length: 15 residues.

This rearrangement joins TRBV27 to TRBJ1-2; TRBD1 matches at 9 bases. The germline V gene encodes CDR1 MNHEY and CDR2 SMNVEV (reference sequence). The CDR3 is 15 residues long. V was clipped by 5 bases and J by 7 bases; unmatched bases: 11. DNA for the CDR3: TGTGCCAGCAGTCCTCCGGGACAGGGTGTGAGTGGCTACACCTTC. This sequence encodes CASSPPGQGVSGYTF.

A single count supports this clone. The rearrangement links TRBV5-1 to TRBJ2-7; 8 bases map to TRBD1. The V and J ends lost 4 bases and 5 bases, in that order; junction bases with no gene match: 5. The germline V gene has CDR1 SGHRS and CDR2 YFSETQ. This CDR3 contains 13 residues. In DNA, the CDR3 is TGCGCCAGCAGCCCCCAGGGGGCCCACGAGCAGTACTTC. Translating gives CASSPQGAHEQYF.

A single count supports this clone. V gene TRBV19 combines with J gene TRBJ2-1; the match to TRBD2 covers 8 bases. Germline V CDR1 and CDR2: LNHDA, SQIVND (reference sequence). The J segment lost 5 bases and the V segment lost 4 bases, leaving 4 bases of the junction unmatched. This CDR3 is built from 14 residues. The CDR3 spells CASSNLAGHNEQFF. In DNA form, the CDR3 reads TGTGCCAGTAGTAATCTAGCGGGCCACAATGAGCAGTTCTTC.

The V gene is TRBV5-1, the J gene TRBJ1-2; weak D call: TRBD1 (6 bases). CDR1 is SGHRS and CDR2 is YFSETQ in the germline V gene. This CDR3 spans 15 amino acids. Trimming shortened V by 2 bases and J by 6 bases, and 17 bases separated the two germline ends. This chain's CDR3 is CASSLKGDPTHGYTF. Written as DNA, the CDR3 is TGCGCCAGCAGCTTAAAGGGGGATCCGACTCATGGCTACACCTTC.

This chain joins TRBV24-1 and TRBJ2-1, with 11 bases lining up with TRBD2. The germline CDR1 and CDR2 sequences are KGHDR and SFDVKD. V lost 4 bases to trimming and J lost 4 bases; unmatched junction nucleotides: 8. The CDR3 covers 17 residues. The CDR3, as DNA: TGTGCCACCAGTGACGCCGCACTAGCGGGAGTTTACAATGAGCAGTTCTTC. This codes for CATSDAALAGVYNEQFF.

The chain carries TRBV28 and TRBJ2-6; D unresolved. The ends were cut back, 5 bases at V and 0 bases at J, with 14 bases in the middle. Germline values: CDR1 MDHEN, CDR2 SYDVKM. The CDR3 runs to 17 residues. DNA for the CDR3: TGTGCCAGCAGTCTTTGGGCAGGTTCCTCTGGGGCCAACGTCCTGACTTTC. It specifies CASSLWAGSSGANVLTF.

The gene calls are TRBV5-1 and TRBJ2-1, with 10 nucleotides matching TRBD2. CDR1 is SGHRS and CDR2 is YFSETQ in the germline V gene. The CDR3 has 17 amino acids. The junction had 12 bases not matched to a gene; V was cut back by 4 bases and J by 5 bases. CDR3 DNA sequence: TGCGCCAGCAGCGGATGGGCTAGCGGGAGTCGTAACAATGAGCAGTTCTTC. Encoded protein: CASSGWASGSRNNEQFF.

The V and J genes are TRBV9 and TRBJ2-1, with a tentative D call TRBD1 (6 bases). This CDR3 comprises 14 residues. CDR1 SGDLS and CDR2 YYNGEE come from the germline V gene. Trimming left V 2 bases short and J 4 bases short, with 10 bases between. CDR3 sequence reads: CASSVAGDYNEQFF. CDR3 DNA: TGTGCCAGCAGCGTGGCAGGGGATTACAATGAGCAGTTCTTC.

The J gene is TRBJ1-1, the V gene TRBV18; 8 bases fit TRBD1. The CDR3 sequence is 15 residues long. The V and J ends lost 3 bases and 1 base, in that order; junction bases with no gene match: 4. The V gene's germline CDR1 is KGHSH and CDR2 LQKENI. The CDR3 region has the DNA TGTGCCAGCTCACCCCCGGGACAGGCGAACACTGAAGCTTTCTTT. This codes for CASSPPGQANTEAFF.

Here the CDR3 reads CACGRDRGVYEQYF. CDR3 bases: TGTGCCTGCGGCCGGGACAGGGGTGTCTACGAGCAGTACTTC. This rearrangement joins TRBV30 to TRBJ2-7; the match to TRBD1 covers 10 bases. This CDR3 is 14 amino acids long. The germline V gene encodes CDR1 GTSNPN and CDR2 SVGIG (reference sequence). V dropped 6 bases and J dropped 3; count of bases not matched to a gene: 8.

This chain uses TRBV7-2 with TRBJ2-5; D possibly corresponds to TRBD2 (6 bases). CDR1 is SGHTA and CDR2 is FQGNSA in the germline V gene. V shed 1 base and J shed 5 bases, with 17 bases lying between them. This CDR3 region has 16 residues. Written as DNA, the CDR3 is TGTGCCAGCAGCTTAGATGGATCGTCCGCGGGGGAGACCCAGTACTTC. Translation: CASSLDGSSAGETQYF.

The chain is built from TRBV30 and TRBJ1-3; unclear D gene. Germline V CDR1 and CDR2: GTSNPN, SVGIG (reference sequence). The CDR3 is 13 residues long. Trimming pared 2 bases from V and 4 bases from J, leaving 9 bases between. The CDR3 loop reads CAWSLNGGNTIYF. The CDR3 nucleotides read TGTGCCTGGAGTTTGAACGGGGGAAACACCATATATTTT. Full variable domain (remainder filled in from reference TRBV30 and TRBJ1-3): SQTIHQWPATLVQPVGSPLSLECTVEGTSNPNLYWYRQAAGRGLQLLFYSVGIGQISSEVPQNLSASRPQDRQFILSSKKLLLSDSGFYLCAWSLNGGNTIYFGEGSWLTVV.

The chain uses TRBV7-6 and TRBJ2-1; TRBD2 matches 10 bases. This CDR3 region has 20 residues. From germline, CDR1 is SGHVS and CDR2 FNYEAQ. J lost 4 bases, V lost 5 bases, and 20 bases had no gene match. The DNA of the CDR3 is TGTGCCAGCAGCCCTAAATCGCTAGCGGGAGTAGGGGGTCAGTACAATGAGCAGTTCTTC. Encoded protein: CASSPKSLAGVGGQYNEQFF. The whole variable domain, remainder taken from reference TRBV7-6 and TRBJ2-1, is GAGVSQSPRYKVTKRGQDVALRCDPISGHVSLYWYRQALGQGPEFLTYFNYEAQQDKSGLPNDRFSAERPEGSISTLTIQRTEQRDSAMYRCASSPKSLAGVGGQYNEQFFGPGTRLTVL.

The V and J genes are TRBV5-4 and TRBJ2-3; D remains ambiguous. CDR1 and CDR2 from the germline V gene are SGHNT and YYREEE (reference sequence). Between the trimmed V and J ends, which lost 3 bases and 2 bases, there was a span of 13 bases. The CDR3 totals 15 residues. The CDR3 reads CASSSPEAFTDTQYF. CDR3 sequence (DNA): TGTGCCAGCAGCTCCCCAGAGGCTTTCACAGATACGCAGTATTTT.

This clone showed up just a few times. The chain recombines TRBV29-1 with TRBJ1-2; D call uncertain. The V and J ends lost 3 bases and 7 bases respectively, with 12 bases between them. The CDR3 loop spans 12 amino acids. Germline V gene data show CDR1 as SQVTM and CDR2 as ANQGSEA. CDR3 coding DNA: TGCAGCGTTGAGGAGGGAGCGGGTGGCTACACCTTC. Residues: CSVEEGAGGYTF. The full variable domain, completed using reference TRBV29-1 and TRBJ1-2, is SAVISQKPSRDICQRGTSLTIQCQVDSQVTMMFWYRQQPGQSLTLIATANQGSEATYESGFVIDKFPISRPNLTFSTLTVSNMSPEDSSIYLCSVEEGAGGYTFGSGTRLTVV.

The rearrangement links TRBV4-2 to TRBJ2-3, with a weak D call TRBD1 (6 bases). CDR1 LGHNA and CDR2 YNFKEQ come from the germline V gene. V dropped 2 bases and J dropped 1 base, with 7 bases sitting between them. The CDR3 runs 14 residues. The CDR3 DNA sequence: TGTGCCAGCAGCCAAAGACAGGGCACAGATACGCAGTATTTT. Protein sequence: CASSQRQGTDTQYF.